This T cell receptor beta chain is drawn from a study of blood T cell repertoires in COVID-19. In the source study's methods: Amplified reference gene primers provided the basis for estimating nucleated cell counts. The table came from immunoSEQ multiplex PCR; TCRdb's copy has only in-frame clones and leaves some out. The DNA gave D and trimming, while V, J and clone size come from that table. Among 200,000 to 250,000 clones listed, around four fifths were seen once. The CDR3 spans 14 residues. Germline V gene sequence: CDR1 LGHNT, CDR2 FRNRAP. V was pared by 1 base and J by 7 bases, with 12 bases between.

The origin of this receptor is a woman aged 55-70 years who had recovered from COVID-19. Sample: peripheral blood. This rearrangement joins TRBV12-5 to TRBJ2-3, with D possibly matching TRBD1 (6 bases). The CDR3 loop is CASGLARGMNTQYF. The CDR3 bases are TGTGCTAGTGGTTTGGCCAGGGGCATGAATACGCAGTATTTT.